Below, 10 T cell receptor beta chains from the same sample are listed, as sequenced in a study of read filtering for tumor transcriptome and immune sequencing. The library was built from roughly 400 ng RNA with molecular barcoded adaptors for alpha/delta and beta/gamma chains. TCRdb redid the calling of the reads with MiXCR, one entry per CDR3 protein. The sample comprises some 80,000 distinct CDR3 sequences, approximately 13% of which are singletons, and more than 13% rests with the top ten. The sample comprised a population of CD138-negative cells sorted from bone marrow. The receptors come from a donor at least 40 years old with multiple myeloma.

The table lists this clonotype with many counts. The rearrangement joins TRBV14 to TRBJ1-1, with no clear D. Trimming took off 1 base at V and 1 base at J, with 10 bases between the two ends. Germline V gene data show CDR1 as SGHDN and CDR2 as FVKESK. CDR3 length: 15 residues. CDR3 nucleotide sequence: TGTGCCAGCAGCCAAGGTTGGCAGCAGAACACTGAAGCTTTCTTT. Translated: CASSQGWQQNTEAFF.

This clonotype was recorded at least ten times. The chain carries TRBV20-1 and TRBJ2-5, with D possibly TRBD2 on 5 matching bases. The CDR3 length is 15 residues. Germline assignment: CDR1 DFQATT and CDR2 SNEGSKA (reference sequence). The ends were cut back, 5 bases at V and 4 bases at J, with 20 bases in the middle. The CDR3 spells CSAPDPTSFSETQYF. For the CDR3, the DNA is TGCAGTGCTCCCGACCCAACTAGTTTTTCAGAGACCCAGTACTTC.

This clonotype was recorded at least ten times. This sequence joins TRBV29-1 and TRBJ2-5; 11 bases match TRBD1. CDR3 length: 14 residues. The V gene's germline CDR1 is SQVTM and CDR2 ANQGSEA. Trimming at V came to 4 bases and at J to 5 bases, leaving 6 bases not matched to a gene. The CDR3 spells CSVVGQGALETQYF. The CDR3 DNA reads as TGCAGCGTTGTAGGACAGGGGGCTTTGGAGACCCAGTACTTC.

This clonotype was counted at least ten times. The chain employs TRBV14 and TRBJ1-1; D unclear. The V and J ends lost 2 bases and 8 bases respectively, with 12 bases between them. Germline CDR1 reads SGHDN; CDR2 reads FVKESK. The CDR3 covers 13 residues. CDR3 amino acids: CASSQTWAVEAFF. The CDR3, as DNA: TGTGCCAGCAGCCAAACCTGGGCGGTGGAAGCTTTCTTT.

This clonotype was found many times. The CDR3: CASSSLDRAEAFF. The CDR3 DNA sequence: TGCGCCAGCAGCTCCCTGGACAGGGCTGAAGCTTTCTTT. The rearrangement joins TRBV5-1 to TRBJ1-1; 8 bases line up with TRBD1. CDR3 size: 13 residues. Germline V gene data show CDR1 as SGHRS and CDR2 as YFSETQ. With V trimmed by 3 bases and J by 6 bases, 4 bases remained unmatched.

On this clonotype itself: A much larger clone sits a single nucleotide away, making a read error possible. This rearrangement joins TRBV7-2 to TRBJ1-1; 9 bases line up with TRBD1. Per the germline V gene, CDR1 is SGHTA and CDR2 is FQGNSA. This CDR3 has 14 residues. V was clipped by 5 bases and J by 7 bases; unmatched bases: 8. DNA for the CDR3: TGTGCCAGCAGCCGACAGGGGGTTAGCATTGAAGCTTTCTTT. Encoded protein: CASSRQGVSIEAFF.

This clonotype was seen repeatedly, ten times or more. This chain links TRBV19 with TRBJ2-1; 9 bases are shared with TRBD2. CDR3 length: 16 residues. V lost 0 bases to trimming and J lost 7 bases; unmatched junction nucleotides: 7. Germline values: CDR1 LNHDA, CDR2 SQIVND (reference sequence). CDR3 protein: CASSIEGAGGPNEQFF. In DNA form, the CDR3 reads TGTGCCAGTAGTATAGAGGGGGCGGGAGGGCCTAATGAGCAGTTCTTC. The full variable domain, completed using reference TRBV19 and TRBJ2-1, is DGGITQSPKYLFRKEGQNVTLSCEQNLNHDAMYWYRQDPGQGLRLIYYSQIVNDFQKGDIAEGYSVSREKKESFPLTVTSAQKNPTAFYLCASSIEGAGGPNEQFFGPGTRLTVL.

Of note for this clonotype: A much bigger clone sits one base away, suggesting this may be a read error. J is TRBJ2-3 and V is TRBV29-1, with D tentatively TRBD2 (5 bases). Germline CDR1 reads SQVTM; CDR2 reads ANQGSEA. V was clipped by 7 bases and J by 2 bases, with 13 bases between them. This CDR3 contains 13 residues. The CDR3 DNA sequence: TGCAGCGCCGACCGGGGTATCACAGATACGCAGTATTTT. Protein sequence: CSADRGITDTQYF.

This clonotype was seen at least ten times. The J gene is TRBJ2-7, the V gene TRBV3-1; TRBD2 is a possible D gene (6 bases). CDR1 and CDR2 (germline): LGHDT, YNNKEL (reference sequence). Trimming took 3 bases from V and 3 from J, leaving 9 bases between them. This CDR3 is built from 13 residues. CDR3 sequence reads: CASSHLGGYEQYF. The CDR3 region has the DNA TGTGCCAGCAGCCACCTCGGGGGCTACGAGCAGTACTTC.

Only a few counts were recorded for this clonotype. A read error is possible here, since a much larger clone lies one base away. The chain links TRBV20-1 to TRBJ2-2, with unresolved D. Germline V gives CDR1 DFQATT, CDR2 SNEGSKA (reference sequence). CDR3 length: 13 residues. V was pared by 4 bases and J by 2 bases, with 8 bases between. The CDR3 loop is CSAKAYNTGELFF. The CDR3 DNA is TGCAGTGCTAAGGCCTACAACACCGGGGAGCTGTTTTTT.